One sample yielded the 8 T cell receptor beta chains listed below, sequenced in a study of blood T cell repertoires in COVID-19. The data were produced by immunoSEQ multiplex PCR, yet TCRdb's version contains in-frame clones alone and is incomplete. Among over 200,000 clones listed, 65% to 90% were seen once. The sequenced sample consisted of peripheral blood. These receptor sequences come from a human donor in a cohort sampled during active COVID-19.

The V and J genes are TRBV2 and TRBJ2-7, with D possibly matching TRBD2 (6 bases). This CDR3 has 15 amino acids. The V gene's germline CDR1 is SNHLY and CDR2 FYNNEI. The V gene lost 6 bases and the J gene lost 0 bases, with 15 bases spanning the gap. The CDR3 loop is CASSAGLLNSYEQYF. Written as DNA, the CDR3 is TGTGCCAGCAGCGCGGGACTGCTGAACTCCTACGAGCAGTACTTC.

The chain employs TRBV7-6 and TRBJ2-1, with 15 bases matching TRBD2. The CDR3 spans 18 residues. The ends lost 2 bases at V and 3 bases at J; junction bases unmatched: 5. Per the germline V gene, CDR1 is SGHVS and CDR2 is FNYEAQ. CDR3 loop: CASSLSPGLAGGYNEQFF. As DNA, the CDR3 is TGTGCCAGCAGCTTATCTCCGGGACTAGCGGGAGGCTACAATGAGCAGTTCTTC.

This chain joins TRBV19 and TRBJ2-1; possibly TRBD2 for D (6 bases). Trimming removed 4 bases at V and 8 bases at J, with 12 bases between. The CDR3 loop spans 13 amino acids. Germline-derived CDR1 and CDR2 are LNHDA and SQIVND (reference sequence). This CDR3 reads CASSSGMAHEQFF. In DNA, the CDR3 is TGTGCCAGTAGTAGCGGGATGGCACATGAGCAGTTCTTC.

The gene calls are TRBV6-1 and TRBJ1-2; maybe TRBD1 (6 bases). With 4 bases removed from V and 0 bases from J, the gap between germline ends came to 15 bases. Germline V gene sequence: CDR1 MNHNS, CDR2 SASEGT. The CDR3 is 16 amino acids. CDR3 residues: CASSGAGAVANYGYTF. CDR3 DNA sequence: TGTGCCAGCAGTGGGGCAGGGGCGGTCGCTAACTATGGCTACACCTTC.

This rearrangement joins TRBV30 to TRBJ2-7; 8 positions agree with TRBD1. With V trimmed by 2 bases and J by 6 bases, 3 bases remained unmatched. CDR1 GTSNPN and CDR2 SVGIG come from the germline V gene (reference sequence). The CDR3 spans 12 residues. The CDR3: CAWSQGAGEQYF. CDR3 in DNA: TGTGCCTGGAGTCAGGGGGCTGGCGAGCAGTACTTC.

V and J are TRBV28 and TRBJ1-2, with a possible D match to TRBD1 (6 bases). Per germline, CDR1 MDHEN and CDR2 SYDVKM. Trimming shortened V by 5 bases and J by 8 bases, and 21 bases separated the two germline ends. This CDR3 spans 15 amino acids. As DNA, the CDR3 is TGTGCCAGCAGTGCCCTAAGGGGGGGGCTGAGGGGCTACACCTTC. Protein sequence: CASSALRGGLRGYTF.

The V and J genes are TRBV7-2 and TRBJ1-2, with D hard to call. The CDR3 loop spans 15 amino acids. V lost 3 bases, J lost 6 bases, and 17 bases lay in between. From germline, CDR1 is SGHTA and CDR2 FQGNSA. CDR3 in amino acids: CASSFIGRGGDGYTF. In nucleotides, the CDR3 is TGTGCCAGCAGCTTCATAGGTCGGGGAGGAGATGGCTACACCTTC.

The chain recombines TRBV5-1 with TRBJ2-1; D may be TRBD2 (5 bases). V dropped 0 bases and J dropped 2 bases, with 6 bases sitting between them. The CDR3 sequence is 14 residues long. CDR1 and CDR2 from the germline V gene are SGHRS and YFSETQ. The CDR3 coding sequence is TGCGCCAGCAGCTTGGCAGCGGCCTACAATGAGCAGTTCTTC. It codes for CASSLAAAYNEQFF.